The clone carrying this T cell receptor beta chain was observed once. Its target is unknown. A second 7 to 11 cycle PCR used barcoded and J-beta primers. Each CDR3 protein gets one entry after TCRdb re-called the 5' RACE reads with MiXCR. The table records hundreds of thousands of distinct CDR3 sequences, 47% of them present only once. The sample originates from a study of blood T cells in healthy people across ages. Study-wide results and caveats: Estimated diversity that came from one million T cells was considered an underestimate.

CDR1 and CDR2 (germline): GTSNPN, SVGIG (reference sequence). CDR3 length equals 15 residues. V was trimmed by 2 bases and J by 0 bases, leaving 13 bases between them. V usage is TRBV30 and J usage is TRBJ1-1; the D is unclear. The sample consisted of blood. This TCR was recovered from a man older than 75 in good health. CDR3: CAWSSGGPMNTEAFF. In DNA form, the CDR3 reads TGTGCCTGGAGTTCGGGAGGGCCAATGAACACTGAAGCTTTCTTT.